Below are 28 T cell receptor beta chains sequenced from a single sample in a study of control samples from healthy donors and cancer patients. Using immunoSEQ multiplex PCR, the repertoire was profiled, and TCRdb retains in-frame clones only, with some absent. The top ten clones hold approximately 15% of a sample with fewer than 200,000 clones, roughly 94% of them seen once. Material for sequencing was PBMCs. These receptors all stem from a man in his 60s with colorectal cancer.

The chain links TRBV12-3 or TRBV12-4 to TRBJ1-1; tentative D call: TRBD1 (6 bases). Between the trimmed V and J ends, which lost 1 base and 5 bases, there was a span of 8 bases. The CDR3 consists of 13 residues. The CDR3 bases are TGTGCCAGCAGTTTAGAAGGGGGGACTGAAGCTTTCTTT. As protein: CASSLEGGTEAFF.

Written as DNA, the CDR3 is TGTGCCAGCAGCTTAGTGTGGCTAGCGGGTACCTACAATGAGCAGTTCTTC. Its translation: CASSLVWLAGTYNEQFF. The gene calls are TRBV7-8 and TRBJ2-1; 8 bases are a match to TRBD2. With 1 base clipped from V and 2 bases from J, the junction kept 7 bases outside the gene matches. Germline CDR1 is SGHVS and CDR2 is FQNEAQ. This CDR3 comprises 17 residues.

CDR3 in DNA: TGCGCCAGCAGCCCCTCCACTCAGGGGGCCGGGGCCAACGTCCTGACTTTC. This translates into CASSPSTQGAGANVLTF. This chain connects TRBV4-1 to TRBJ2-6, with 8 bases lining up with TRBD1. Losses at the gene ends were 4 bases for V and 4 bases for J; bases not matched to a gene: 9. The germline V gene encodes CDR1 MGHRA and CDR2 YSYEKL. The length of the CDR3 is 17 residues.

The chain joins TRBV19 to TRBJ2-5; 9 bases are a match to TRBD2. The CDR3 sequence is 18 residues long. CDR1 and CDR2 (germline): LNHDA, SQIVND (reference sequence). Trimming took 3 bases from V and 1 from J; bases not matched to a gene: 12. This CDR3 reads CASSILTSGTTPQETQYF. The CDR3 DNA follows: TGTGCCAGTAGTATTTTGACTAGCGGAACAACCCCCCAAGAGACCCAGTACTTC. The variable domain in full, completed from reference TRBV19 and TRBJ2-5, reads DGGITQSPKYLFRKEGQNVTLSCEQNLNHDAMYWYRQDPGQGLRLIYYSQIVNDFQKGDIAEGYSVSREKKESFPLTVTSAQKNPTAFYLCASSILTSGTTPQETQYFGPGTRLLVL.

For the CDR3, the DNA is TGTGCCAGTAGTACCGGGACAGGGAATGATGGCTACACCTTC. Translating gives CASSTGTGNDGYTF. The V call is TRBV19, the J call TRBJ1-2; 9 nucleotides align to TRBD1. The junction had 6 bases not matched to a gene; V was cut back by 4 bases and J by 6 bases. In germline, CDR1 is LNHDA, CDR2 SQIVND (reference sequence). CDR3 size: 14 residues.

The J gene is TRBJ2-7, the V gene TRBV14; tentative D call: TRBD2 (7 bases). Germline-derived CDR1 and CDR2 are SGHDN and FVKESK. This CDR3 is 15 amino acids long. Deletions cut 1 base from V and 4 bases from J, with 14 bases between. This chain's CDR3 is CASSQVGRGGYEQYF. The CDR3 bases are TGTGCCAGCAGCCAAGTCGGCAGGGGAGGGTACGAGCAGTACTTC.

CDR3 protein: CAWAIQSNYGYTF. In DNA form, the CDR3 reads TGTGCCTGGGCGATCCAGAGTAACTATGGCTACACCTTC. The chain joins TRBV30 to TRBJ1-2; no reliable D call. The CDR3 totals 13 residues. CDR1 GTSNPN and CDR2 SVGIG come from the germline V gene (reference sequence). V dropped 5 bases and J dropped 1 base, with 11 bases sitting between them.

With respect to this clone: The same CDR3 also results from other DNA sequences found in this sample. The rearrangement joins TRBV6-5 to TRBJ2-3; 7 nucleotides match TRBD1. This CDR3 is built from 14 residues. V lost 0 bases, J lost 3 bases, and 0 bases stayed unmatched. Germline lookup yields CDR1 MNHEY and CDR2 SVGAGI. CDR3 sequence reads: CASSYSTGTDTQYF. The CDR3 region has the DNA TGTGCCAGCAGTTACTCGACAGGGACAGATACGCAGTATTTT.

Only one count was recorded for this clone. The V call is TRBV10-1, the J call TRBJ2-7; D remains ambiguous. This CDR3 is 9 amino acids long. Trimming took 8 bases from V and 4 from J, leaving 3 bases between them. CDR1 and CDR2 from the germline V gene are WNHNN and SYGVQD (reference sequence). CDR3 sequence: CASAYEQYF. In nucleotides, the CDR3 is TGCGCCAGCGCATACGAGCAGTACTTC.

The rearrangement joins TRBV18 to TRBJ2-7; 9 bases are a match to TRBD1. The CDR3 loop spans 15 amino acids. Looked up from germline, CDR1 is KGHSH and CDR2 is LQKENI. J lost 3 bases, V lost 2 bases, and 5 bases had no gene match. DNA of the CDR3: TGTGCCAGCTCACCAAGGGACAGGGAGATCTACGAGCAGTACTTC. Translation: CASSPRDREIYEQYF.

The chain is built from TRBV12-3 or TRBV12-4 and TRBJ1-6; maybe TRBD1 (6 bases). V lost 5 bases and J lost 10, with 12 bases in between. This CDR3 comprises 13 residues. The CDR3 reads CASSQQGNSPLHF. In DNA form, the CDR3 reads TGTGCCAGCAGTCAACAGGGAAACTCACCCCTCCACTTT.

The CDR3 loop is CASSSTGISNQPQHF. As DNA, the CDR3 is TGTGCCAGTAGTTCAACAGGGATTAGCAATCAGCCCCAGCATTTT. The V gene is TRBV19, the J gene TRBJ1-5; D may be TRBD1 (6 bases). The V end was cut by 5 bases, the J end by 0 bases, with 11 bases between. Per germline, CDR1 LNHDA and CDR2 SQIVND (reference sequence). This CDR3 is 15 amino acids long.

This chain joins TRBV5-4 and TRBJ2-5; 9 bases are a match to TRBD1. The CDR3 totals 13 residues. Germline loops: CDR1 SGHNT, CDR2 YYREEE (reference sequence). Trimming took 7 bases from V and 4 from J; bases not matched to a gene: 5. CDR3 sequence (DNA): TGTGCCAGCGCTCCGGGACAGGGAGAGACCCAGTACTTC. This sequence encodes CASAPGQGETQYF. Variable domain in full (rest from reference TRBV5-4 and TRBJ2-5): ETGVTQSPTHLIKTRGQQVTLRCSSQSGHNTVSWYQQALGQGPQFIFQYYREEENGRGNFPPRFSGLQFPNYSSELNVNALELDDSALYLCASAPGQGETQYFGPGTRLLVL.

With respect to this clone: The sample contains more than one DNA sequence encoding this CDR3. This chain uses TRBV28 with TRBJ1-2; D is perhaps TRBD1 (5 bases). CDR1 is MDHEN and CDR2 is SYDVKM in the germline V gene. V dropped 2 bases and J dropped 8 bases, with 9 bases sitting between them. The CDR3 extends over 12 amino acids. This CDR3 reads CASSLRGGGYTF. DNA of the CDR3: TGTGCCAGCAGTTTAAGGGGAGGGGGCTACACCTTC.

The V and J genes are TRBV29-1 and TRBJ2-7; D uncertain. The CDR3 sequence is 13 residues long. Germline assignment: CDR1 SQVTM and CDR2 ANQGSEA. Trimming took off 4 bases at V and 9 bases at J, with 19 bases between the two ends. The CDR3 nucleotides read TGCAGCGTTGCCTACACAGAGGAACAGCCGCAGTACTTC. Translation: CSVAYTEEQPQYF.

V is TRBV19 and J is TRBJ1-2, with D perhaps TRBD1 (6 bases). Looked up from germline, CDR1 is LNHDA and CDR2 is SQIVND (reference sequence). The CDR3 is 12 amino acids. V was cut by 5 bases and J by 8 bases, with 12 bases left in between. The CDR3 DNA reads TGTGCCAGTAGTCCTACAGGGATCGGCTACACCTTC. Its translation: CASSPTGIGYTF.

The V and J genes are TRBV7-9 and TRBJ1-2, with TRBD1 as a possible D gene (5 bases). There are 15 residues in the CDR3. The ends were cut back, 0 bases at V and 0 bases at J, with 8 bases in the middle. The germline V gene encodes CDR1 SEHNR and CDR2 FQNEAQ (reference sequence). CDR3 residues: CASSLAGQPNYGYTF. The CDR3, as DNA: TGTGCCAGCAGCTTAGCGGGGCAGCCTAACTATGGCTACACCTTC.

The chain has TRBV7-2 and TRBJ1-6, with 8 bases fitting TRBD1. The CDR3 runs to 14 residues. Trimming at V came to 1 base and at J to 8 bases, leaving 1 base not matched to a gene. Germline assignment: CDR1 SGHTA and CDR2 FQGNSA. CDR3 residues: CASSLGQGYSPLHF. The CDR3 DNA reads TGTGCCAGCAGCTTAGGACAGGGGTATTCACCCCTCCACTTT.

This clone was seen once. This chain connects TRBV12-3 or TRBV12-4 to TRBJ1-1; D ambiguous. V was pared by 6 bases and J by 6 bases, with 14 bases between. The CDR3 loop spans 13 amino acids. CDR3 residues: CASRLGPGAEAFF. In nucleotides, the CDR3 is TGTGCCAGCAGGCTGGGCCCCGGCGCTGAAGCTTTCTTT.

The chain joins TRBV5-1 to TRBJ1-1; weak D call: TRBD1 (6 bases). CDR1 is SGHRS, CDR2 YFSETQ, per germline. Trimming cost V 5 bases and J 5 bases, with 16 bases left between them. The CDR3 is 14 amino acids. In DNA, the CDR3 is TGCGCCAGCAGTTCAGGGGTAACGGGGACTGAAGCTTTCTTT. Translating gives CASSSGVTGTEAFF.

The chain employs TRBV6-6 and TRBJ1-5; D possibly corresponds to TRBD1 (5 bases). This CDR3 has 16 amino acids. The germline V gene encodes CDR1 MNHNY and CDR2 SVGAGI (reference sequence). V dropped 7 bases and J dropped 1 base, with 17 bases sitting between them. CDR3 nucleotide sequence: TGTGCCAGCACCCGGGGGGGGGATGCGAGCAATCAGCCCCAGCATTTT. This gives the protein CASTRGGDASNQPQHF.

The DNA of the CDR3 is TGTGCCAGCAGCTTACTAACAGGGGGTGCCGGGGAGCTGTTTTTT. Its translation: CASSLLTGGAGELFF. The gene calls are TRBV7-2 and TRBJ2-2; 8 nucleotides line up with TRBD1. The CDR3 has 15 residues. CDR1 is SGHTA and CDR2 is FQGNSA in the germline V gene. With V trimmed by 2 bases and J by 6 bases, 5 bases remained unmatched.

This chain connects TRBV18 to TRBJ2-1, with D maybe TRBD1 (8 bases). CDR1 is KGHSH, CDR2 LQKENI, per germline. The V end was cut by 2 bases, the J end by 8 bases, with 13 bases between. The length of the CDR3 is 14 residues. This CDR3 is CASSPGQGGYEQFF. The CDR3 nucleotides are TGTGCCAGCTCACCAGGACAGGGAGGGTATGAGCAGTTCTTC.

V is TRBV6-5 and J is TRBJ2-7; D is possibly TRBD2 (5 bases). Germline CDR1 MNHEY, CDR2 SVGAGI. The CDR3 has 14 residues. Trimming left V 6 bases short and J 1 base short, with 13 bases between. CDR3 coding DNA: TGTGCCAGCAGACCCCGGAGGATATCCTACGAGCAGTACTTC. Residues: CASRPRRISYEQYF.

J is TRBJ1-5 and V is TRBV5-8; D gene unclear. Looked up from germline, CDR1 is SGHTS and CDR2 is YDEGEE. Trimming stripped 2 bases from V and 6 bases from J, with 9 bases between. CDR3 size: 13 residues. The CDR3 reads CASSFISSQPQHF. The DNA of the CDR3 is TGTGCCAGCAGCTTTATATCTAGTCAGCCCCAGCATTTT.

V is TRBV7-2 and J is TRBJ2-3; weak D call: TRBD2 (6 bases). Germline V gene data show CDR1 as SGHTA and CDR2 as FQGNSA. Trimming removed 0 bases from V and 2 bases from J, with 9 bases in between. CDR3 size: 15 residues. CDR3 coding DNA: TGTGCCAGCAGCTTAGCGGGGGGTTTCACAGATACGCAGTATTTT. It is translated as CASSLAGGFTDTQYF.

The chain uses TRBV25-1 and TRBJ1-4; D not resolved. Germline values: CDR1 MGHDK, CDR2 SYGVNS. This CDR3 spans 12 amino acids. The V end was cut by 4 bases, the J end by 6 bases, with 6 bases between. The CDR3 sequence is CASSASYEKLFF. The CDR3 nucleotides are TGTGCCAGCAGTGCGAGCTATGAAAAACTGTTTTTT.

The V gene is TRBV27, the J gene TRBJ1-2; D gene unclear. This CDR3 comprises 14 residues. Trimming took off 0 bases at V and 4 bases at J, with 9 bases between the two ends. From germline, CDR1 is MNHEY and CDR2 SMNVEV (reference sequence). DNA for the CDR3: TGTGCCAGCAGTTTATCTCCAGAAAGCTATGGCTACACCTTC. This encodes CASSLSPESYGYTF.